This T cell receptor (beta chain) emerged from a study of blood T cell repertoires in COVID-19. Across the study: T cells, B-cell-depleted T cells, or PBMCs provided the cDNA or gDNA that served as material.

Here immunoSEQ multiplex PCR was the method, and the copy in TCRdb shows in-frame clones only, minus some. Of under 45,000 clones listed, 86% are singletons. This receptor was obtained from a man between 35 and 55 years old with active COVID-19. Sequenced: peripheral blood.

The DNA for the CDR3 is TGTGCCAGCAGTCGGGGGACAGGGTCCACTGAAGCTTTCTTT. This encodes CASSRGTGSTEAFF. This sequence joins TRBV6-5 and TRBJ1-1; 9 bases map to TRBD1. The CDR3 length is 14 residues. V gave up 5 bases and J gave up 4 bases; unmatched junction bases: 5. Germline V lookup: CDR1 MNHEY, CDR2 SVGAGI.